A single sample gave rise to the 26 T cell receptor beta chains below, sequenced in a study of T-cell memory formation after mild COVID-19. TCRdb processed the 5' RACE reads anew with MiXCR; each CDR3 protein has one entry. The repertoire includes 200,000 or so distinct CDR3 sequences, over 9% of them detected once, and approximately 3.3% sits in the top ten. The material sequenced was PBMCs or a T cell subset sorted from them (not recorded which). All receptors come from a man in his late teens or twenties who had mild COVID-19 (a few samples of this study predate the infection). Cell type and time point are not known.

This clonotype was seen ten or more times. The rearrangement joins TRBV9 to TRBJ1-2; D might be TRBD1 (6 bases). V lost 4 bases to trimming and J lost 6 bases, with 13 bases between them. Germline V gene data show CDR1 as SGDLS and CDR2 as YYNGEE. The CDR3 contains 13 residues. DNA for the CDR3: TGTGCCAGCAGCACCCGACAGGAGGATGGCTACACCTTC. It is translated as CASSTRQEDGYTF.

This clonotype was seen a handful of times. This chain uses TRBV11-2 with TRBJ2-7; D is unresolved. The CDR3 consists of 11 residues. Trimming removed 5 bases at V and 2 bases at J, with 4 bases between. Germline V gene data show CDR1 as SGHAT and CDR2 as FQNNGV. CDR3 protein: CASSDTYEQYV. The CDR3, as DNA: TGTGCCAGCAGCGACACCTACGAGCAGTACGTC.

This chain connects TRBV12-3 or TRBV12-4 to TRBJ2-1, with 10 bases identical to TRBD2. V lost 6 bases, J lost 2 bases, and 13 bases stayed unmatched. CDR3 size: 18 residues. The CDR3 sequence is CASSPAGGPSNPYNEQFF. The CDR3 nucleotides read TGTGCCAGCAGCCCAGCGGGGGGGCCGTCCAATCCCTACAATGAGCAGTTCTTC.

In this sample, this clonotype turned up a few times. An end of the junction differs from the germline gene, which may be a read error. The chain recombines TRBV7-8 with TRBJ2-2, with D tentatively TRBD2 (5 bases). The CDR3 has 12 residues. The germline gives CDR1 SGHVS, CDR2 FQNEAQ. CDR3 bases: TGCTCCGCGGGTACGAACACCGGGGAGCTGTTTTTT. This codes for CSAGTNTGELFF.

This clonotype was found many times. V is TRBV7-9 and J is TRBJ1-5; TRBD1 matches 9 bases. The CDR3 spans 15 residues. The V segment lost 4 bases and the J segment 7 bases; nucleotides outside the gene matches: 8. Germline assignment: CDR1 SEHNR and CDR2 FQNEAQ (reference sequence). CDR3 bases: TGTGCCAGCAGCTCGCCGGGACAGGGTGGCCAGCCCCAGCATTTT. This gives the protein CASSSPGQGGQPQHF.

This clonotype occurred a few times. Compared with germline, one end of the junction differs, possibly owing to a read error. This rearrangement joins TRBV7-2 to TRBJ2-3, with D possibly being TRBD2 (8 bases). The CDR3 loop spans 16 amino acids. Per germline, CDR1 SGHTA and CDR2 FQGNSA. CDR3 residues: CASSKERGMGTDTQCF. The CDR3 bases are TGTGCCAGCAGCAAAGAGCGGGGGATGGGGACAGATACGCAGTGTTTT.

The V call is TRBV5-1, the J call TRBJ1-1; 8 nucleotides agree with TRBD1. The ends lost 1 base at V and 3 bases at J; junction bases unmatched: 2. CDR3 length: 14 amino acids. Per the germline V gene, CDR1 is SGHRS and CDR2 is YFSETQ. CDR3 protein: CASSLTGGDTEAFF. The CDR3 DNA follows: TGCGCCAGCAGCTTGACAGGGGGTGACACTGAAGCTTTCTTT.

J is TRBJ2-1 and V is TRBV5-1, with TRBD1 matching 10 bases. The CDR3 has 14 residues. Trimming cost V 5 bases and J 9 bases; bases outside gene matches: 8. The germline V gene has CDR1 SGHRS and CDR2 YFSETQ. The CDR3 here is CASSLEGQGTEQFF. In DNA, the CDR3 is TGCGCCAGCAGTCTGGAGGGACAGGGGACTGAGCAGTTCTTC.

Only a few counts were recorded for this clonotype. The CDR3 DNA reads TGTGCCAGCAGCTCCCTGCTAGCGGGGGGGTACAATGAGCAGTTCTTC. Its translation: CASSSLLAGGYNEQFF. The rearrangement uses TRBV11-2 and TRBJ2-1, with 12 nucleotides matching TRBD2. Germline lookup yields CDR1 SGHAT and CDR2 FQNNGV. Unmatched junction bases numbered 5, after V lost 4 bases and J lost 4 bases. The CDR3 runs 16 residues.

This clonotype has a count of ten or more. This chain uses TRBV7-3 with TRBJ2-3, with 9 bases lining up with TRBD2. The V segment lost 1 base and the J segment 5 bases; nucleotides outside the gene matches: 7. The germline CDR1 and CDR2 sequences are SGHTA and FQGTGA. This CDR3 is 16 amino acids long. The CDR3 region is CASSLNAGGLGDTQYF. The DNA of the CDR3 is TGTGCCAGCAGCTTAAACGCGGGGGGGCTGGGAGATACGCAGTATTTT.

This clonotype was observed a few times. J is TRBJ1-1 and V is TRBV12-3 or TRBV12-4; D perhaps matches TRBD1 (5 bases). This CDR3 contains 15 residues. Trimming pared 6 bases from V and 0 bases from J, leaving 14 bases between. This CDR3 is CASSHPGLLNTEAFF. The CDR3 bases are TGTGCCAGCAGCCATCCGGGACTTCTGAACACTGAAGCTTTCTTT.

The gene calls are TRBV6-5 and TRBJ2-3, with 10 positions matching TRBD1. Trimming cost V 5 bases and J 6 bases; bases outside gene matches: 14. The germline V gene has CDR1 MNHEY and CDR2 SVGAGI. The CDR3 consists of 17 residues. The CDR3 coding sequence is TGTGCCAGCAGTACCTCGACAGGGGGCGGGGGTTTTGATACGCAGTATTTT. Protein sequence: CASSTSTGGGGFDTQYF.

The chain links TRBV5-6 to TRBJ2-7; a possible D gene is TRBD1 (5 bases). Germline values: CDR1 SGHDT, CDR2 YYEEEE. The V end lost 0 bases, the J end lost 0 bases, and 7 bases lay between the germline ends. The CDR3 covers 14 residues. CDR3: CASSLGGHSYEQYF. The CDR3 DNA reads as TGTGCCAGCAGCTTGGGCGGACACTCCTACGAGCAGTACTTC.

This CDR3 reads CASSSFLSSPLHF. The CDR3 coding sequence is TGTGCCAGCAGTTCTTTCTTGAGTTCACCCCTCCACTTT. The genes are TRBV2 and TRBJ1-6; D is uncertain. The CDR3 extends over 13 amino acids. Germline CDR1 and CDR2: SNHLY and FYNNEI. Trimming removed 5 bases at V and 9 bases at J, with 11 bases between.

V is TRBV28 and J is TRBJ2-5; D is possibly TRBD1 (6 bases). The CDR3 length is 14 residues. The germline V gene encodes CDR1 MDHEN and CDR2 SYDVKM. Trimming left V 6 bases short and J 2 bases short, with 13 bases between. The CDR3 sequence is CASSPPQGQETQYF. The CDR3 DNA reads TGTGCCAGCAGCCCTCCACAGGGTCAAGAGACCCAGTACTTC. The complete variable domain, with remaining parts taken from reference TRBV28 and TRBJ2-5, reads DVKVTQSSRYLVKRTGEKVFLECVQDMDHENMFWYRQDPGLGLRLIYFSYDVKMKEKGDIPEGYSVSREKKERFSLILESASTNQTSMYLCASSPPQGQETQYFGPGTRLLVL.

This clonotype has more than one count but fewer than ten. This rearrangement joins TRBV6-6 to TRBJ1-5; 9 bases are shared with TRBD1. The CDR3 is 15 amino acids. Looked up from germline, CDR1 is MNHNY and CDR2 is SVGAGI (reference sequence). With V trimmed by 7 bases and J by 1 base, 5 bases remained unmatched. The CDR3 DNA sequence: TGTGCCAGCACCTTAGACAGGGGGAGCAATCAGCCCCAGCATTTT. Translating it yields CASTLDRGSNQPQHF.

This chain connects TRBV24-1 to TRBJ2-1; no firm D call. CDR1 and CDR2 (germline): KGHDR, SFDVKD. Deletions cut 9 bases from V and 3 bases from J, with 11 bases between. The length of the CDR3 is 13 residues. In nucleotides, the CDR3 is TGTGCCACCGCACGGATGAACTACAATGAGCAGTTCTTC. This sequence encodes CATARMNYNEQFF.

In its sample, this clonotype was seen a few times. CDR3 in DNA: TGCGCCAGCAGCCAAGCCCTGGGGGGGGGCACGAATGAGCAGTTCTTC. Translating gives CASSQALGGGTNEQFF. The chain combines TRBV4-1 with TRBJ2-1; a possible D gene is TRBD2 (7 bases). Trimming cost V 1 base and J 7 bases, with 17 bases left between them. This CDR3 region has 16 residues. Germline V lookup: CDR1 MGHRA, CDR2 YSYEKL.

This clonotype was seen a handful of times. The chain has TRBV4-3 and TRBJ2-7, with D perhaps being TRBD1 or TRBD2 (5 bases each). Per germline, CDR1 LGHNA and CDR2 YSLEER. This CDR3 spans 14 amino acids. V was cut by 1 base and J by 6 bases, with 13 bases left in between. The CDR3 reads CASSQATQGREQYF. The DNA of the CDR3 is TGCGCCAGCAGCCAAGCCACCCAGGGACGCGAGCAGTACTTC.

The chain uses TRBV20-1 and TRBJ2-7, with TRBD2 as a possible D gene (6 bases). Germline V gives CDR1 DFQATT, CDR2 SNEGSKA (reference sequence). The V end was cut by 3 bases, the J end by 0 bases, with 12 bases between. CDR3 length equals 14 residues. The CDR3 is CSASKAGSSYEQYV. In DNA, the CDR3 is TGCAGTGCTAGTAAGGCGGGGAGCTCCTACGAGCAGTACGTC.

This clonotype was counted only a few times. The rearrangement links TRBV4-2 to TRBJ2-1; D assignment may be TRBD1 or TRBD2 (5 bases each). The CDR3 loop spans 16 amino acids. Germline assignment: CDR1 LGHNA and CDR2 YNFKEQ. V dropped 0 bases and J dropped 4 bases, with 13 bases sitting between them. CDR3 DNA: TGTGCCAGCAGCCAAGACCCCGGGGCCCCTTACAATGAGCAGTTCTTC. Its protein is CASSQDPGAPYNEQFF.

This clonotype was counted at least ten times. V usage is TRBV4-3 and J usage is TRBJ2-3; 13 nucleotides line up with TRBD2. With 4 bases clipped from V and 0 bases from J, the junction kept 7 bases outside the gene matches. The CDR3 is made up of 18 amino acids. Germline V CDR1 and CDR2: LGHNA, YSLEER. The CDR3 spells CASSRGTSGVLSTDTQYF. The CDR3 region has the DNA TGCGCCAGCAGCCGAGGGACTAGCGGGGTACTTAGCACAGATACGCAGTATTTT.

There are a few counts of this clonotype. In DNA form, the CDR3 reads TGTGCCAGCAGTTTAAGACAGGTTACCGGGGAGCTGTTTTTT. It encodes CASSLRQVTGELFF. The rearrangement links TRBV28 to TRBJ2-2; D might be TRBD1 (6 bases). Trimming took off 2 bases at V and 5 bases at J, with 9 bases between the two ends. Germline CDR1 MDHEN, CDR2 SYDVKM. The CDR3 contains 14 residues.

This clonotype was picked up a small number of times. This chain uses TRBV10-3 with TRBJ1-1; perhaps TRBD1 as D (5 bases). CDR3 length equals 12 residues. Looked up from germline, CDR1 is ENHRY and CDR2 is SYGVKD. V was trimmed by 5 bases and J by 1 base, leaving 5 bases between them. CDR3 amino acids: CAISTGNTEAFF. Here the CDR3 DNA reads TGTGCCATCAGTACAGGGAACACTGAAGCTTTCTTT.

This clonotype has only a few counts. J is TRBJ1-1 and V is TRBV12-3 or TRBV12-4, with D possibly TRBD1 on 6 matching bases. V was cut by 6 bases and J by 5 bases, with 16 bases left in between. The CDR3 totals 14 residues. The CDR3 loop is CASSLTVRGTEAFF. CDR3 DNA sequence: TGTGCCAGCAGCCTTACAGTGAGGGGGACTGAAGCTTTCTTT.

The chain couples TRBV11-2 to TRBJ1-2, with 7 positions matching TRBD1. The germline CDR1 and CDR2 sequences are SGHAT and FQNNGV. This CDR3 has 13 amino acids. V shed 5 bases and J 7 bases; nucleotides not matched to a gene: 7. The CDR3, as DNA: TGTGCCAGCAGCACGGGACAGTACGCTGGCTACACCTTC. Protein sequence: CASSTGQYAGYTF.